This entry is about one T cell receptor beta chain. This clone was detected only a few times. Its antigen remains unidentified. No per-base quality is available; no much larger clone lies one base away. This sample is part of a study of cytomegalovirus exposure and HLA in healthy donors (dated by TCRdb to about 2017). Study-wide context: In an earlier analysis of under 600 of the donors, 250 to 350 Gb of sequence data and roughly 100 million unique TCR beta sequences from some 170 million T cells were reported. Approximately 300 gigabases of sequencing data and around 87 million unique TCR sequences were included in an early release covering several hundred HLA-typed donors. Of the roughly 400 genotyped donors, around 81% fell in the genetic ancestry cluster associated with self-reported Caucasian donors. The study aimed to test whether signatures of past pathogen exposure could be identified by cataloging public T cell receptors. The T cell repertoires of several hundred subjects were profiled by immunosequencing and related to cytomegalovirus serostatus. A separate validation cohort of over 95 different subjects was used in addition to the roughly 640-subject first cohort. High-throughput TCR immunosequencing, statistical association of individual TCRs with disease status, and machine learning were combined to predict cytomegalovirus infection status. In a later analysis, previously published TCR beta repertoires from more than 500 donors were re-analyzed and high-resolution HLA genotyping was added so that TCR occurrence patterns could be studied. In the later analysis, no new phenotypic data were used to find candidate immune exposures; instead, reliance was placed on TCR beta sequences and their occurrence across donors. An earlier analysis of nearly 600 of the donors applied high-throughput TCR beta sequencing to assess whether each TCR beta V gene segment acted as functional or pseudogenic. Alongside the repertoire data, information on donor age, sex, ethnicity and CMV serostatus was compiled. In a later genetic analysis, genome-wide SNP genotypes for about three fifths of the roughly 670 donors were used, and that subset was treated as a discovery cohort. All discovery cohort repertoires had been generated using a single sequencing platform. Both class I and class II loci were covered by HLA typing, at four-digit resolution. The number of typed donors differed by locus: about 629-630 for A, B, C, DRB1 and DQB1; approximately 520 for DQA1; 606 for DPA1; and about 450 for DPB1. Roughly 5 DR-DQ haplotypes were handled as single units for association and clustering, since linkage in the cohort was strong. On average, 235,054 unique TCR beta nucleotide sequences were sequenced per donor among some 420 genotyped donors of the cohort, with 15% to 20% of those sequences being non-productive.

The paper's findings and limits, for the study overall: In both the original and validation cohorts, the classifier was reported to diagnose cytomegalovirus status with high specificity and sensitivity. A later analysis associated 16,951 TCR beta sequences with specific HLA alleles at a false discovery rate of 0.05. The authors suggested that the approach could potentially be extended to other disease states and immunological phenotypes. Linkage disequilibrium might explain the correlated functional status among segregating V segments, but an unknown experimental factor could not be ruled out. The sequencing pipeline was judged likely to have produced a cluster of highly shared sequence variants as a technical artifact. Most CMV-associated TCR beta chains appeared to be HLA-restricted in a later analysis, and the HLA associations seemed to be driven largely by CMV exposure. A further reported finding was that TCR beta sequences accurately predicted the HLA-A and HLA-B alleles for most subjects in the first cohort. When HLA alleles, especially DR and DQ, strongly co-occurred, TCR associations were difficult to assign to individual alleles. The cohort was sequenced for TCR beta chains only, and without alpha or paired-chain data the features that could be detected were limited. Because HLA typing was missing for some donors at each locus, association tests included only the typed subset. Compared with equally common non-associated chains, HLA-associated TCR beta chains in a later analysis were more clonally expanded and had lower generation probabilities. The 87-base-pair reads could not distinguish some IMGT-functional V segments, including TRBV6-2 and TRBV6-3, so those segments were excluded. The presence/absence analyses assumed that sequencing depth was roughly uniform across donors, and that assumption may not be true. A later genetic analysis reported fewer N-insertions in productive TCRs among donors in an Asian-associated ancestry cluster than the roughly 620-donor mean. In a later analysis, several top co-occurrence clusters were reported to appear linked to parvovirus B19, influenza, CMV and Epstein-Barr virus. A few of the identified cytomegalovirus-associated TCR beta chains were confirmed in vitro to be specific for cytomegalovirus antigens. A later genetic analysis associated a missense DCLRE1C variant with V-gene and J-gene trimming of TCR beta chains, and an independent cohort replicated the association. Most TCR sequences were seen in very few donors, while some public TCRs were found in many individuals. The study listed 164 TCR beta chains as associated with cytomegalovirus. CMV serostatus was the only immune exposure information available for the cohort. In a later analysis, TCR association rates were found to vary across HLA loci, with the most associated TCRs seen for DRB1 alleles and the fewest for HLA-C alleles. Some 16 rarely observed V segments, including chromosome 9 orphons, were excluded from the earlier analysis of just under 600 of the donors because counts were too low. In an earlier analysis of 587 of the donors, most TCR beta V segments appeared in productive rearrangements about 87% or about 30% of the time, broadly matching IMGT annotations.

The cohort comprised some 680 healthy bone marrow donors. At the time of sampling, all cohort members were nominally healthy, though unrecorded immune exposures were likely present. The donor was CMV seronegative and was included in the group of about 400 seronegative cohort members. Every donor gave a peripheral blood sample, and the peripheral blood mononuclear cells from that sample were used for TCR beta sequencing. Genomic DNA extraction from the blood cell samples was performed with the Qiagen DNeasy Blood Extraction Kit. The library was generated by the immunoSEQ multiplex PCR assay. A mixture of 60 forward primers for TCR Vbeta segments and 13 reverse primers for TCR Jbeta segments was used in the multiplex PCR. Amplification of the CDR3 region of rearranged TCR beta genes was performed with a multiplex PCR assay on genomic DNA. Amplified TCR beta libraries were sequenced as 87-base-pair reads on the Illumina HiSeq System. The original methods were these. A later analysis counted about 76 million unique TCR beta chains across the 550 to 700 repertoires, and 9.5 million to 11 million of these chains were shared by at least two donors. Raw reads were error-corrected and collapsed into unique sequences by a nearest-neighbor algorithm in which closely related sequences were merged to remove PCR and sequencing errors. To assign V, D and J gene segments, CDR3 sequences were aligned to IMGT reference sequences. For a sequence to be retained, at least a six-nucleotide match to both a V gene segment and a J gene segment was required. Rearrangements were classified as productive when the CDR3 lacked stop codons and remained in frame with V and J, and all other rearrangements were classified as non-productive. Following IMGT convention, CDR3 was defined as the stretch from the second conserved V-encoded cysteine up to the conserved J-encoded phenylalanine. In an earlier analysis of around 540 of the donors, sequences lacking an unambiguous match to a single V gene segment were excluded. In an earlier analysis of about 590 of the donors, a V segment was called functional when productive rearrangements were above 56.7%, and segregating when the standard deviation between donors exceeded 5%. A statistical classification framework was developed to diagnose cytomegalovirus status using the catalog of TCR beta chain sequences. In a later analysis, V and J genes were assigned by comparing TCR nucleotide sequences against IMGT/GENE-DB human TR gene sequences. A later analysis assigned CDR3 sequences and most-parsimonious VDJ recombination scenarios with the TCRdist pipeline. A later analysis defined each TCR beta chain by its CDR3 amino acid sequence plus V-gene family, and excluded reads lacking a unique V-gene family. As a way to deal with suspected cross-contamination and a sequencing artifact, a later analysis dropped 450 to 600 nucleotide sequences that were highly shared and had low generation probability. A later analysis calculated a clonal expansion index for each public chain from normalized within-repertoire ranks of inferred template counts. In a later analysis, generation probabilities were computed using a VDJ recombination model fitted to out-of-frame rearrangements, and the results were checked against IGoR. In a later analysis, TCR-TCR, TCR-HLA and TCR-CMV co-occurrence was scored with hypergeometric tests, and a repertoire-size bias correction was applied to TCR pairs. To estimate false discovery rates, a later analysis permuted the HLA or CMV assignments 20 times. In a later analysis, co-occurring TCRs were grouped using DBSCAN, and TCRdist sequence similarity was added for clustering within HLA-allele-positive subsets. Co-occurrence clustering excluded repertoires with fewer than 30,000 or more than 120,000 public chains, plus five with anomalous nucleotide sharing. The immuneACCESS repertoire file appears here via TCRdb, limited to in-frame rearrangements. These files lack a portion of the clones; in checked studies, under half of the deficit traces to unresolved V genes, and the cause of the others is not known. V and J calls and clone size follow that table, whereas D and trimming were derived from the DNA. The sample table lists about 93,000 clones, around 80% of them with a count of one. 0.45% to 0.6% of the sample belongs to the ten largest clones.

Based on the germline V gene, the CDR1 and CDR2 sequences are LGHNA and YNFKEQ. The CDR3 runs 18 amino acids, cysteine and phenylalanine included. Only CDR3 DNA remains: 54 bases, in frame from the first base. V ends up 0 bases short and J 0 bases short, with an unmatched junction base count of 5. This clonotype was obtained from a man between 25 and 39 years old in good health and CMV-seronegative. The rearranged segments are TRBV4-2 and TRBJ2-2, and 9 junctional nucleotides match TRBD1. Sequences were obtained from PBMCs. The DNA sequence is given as TGTGCCAGCAGCCAAGATGACAGGGGGTACGCGAACACCGGGGAGCTGTTTTTT. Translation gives CASSQDDRGYANTGELFF.